This is a list of T cell receptor beta chains from one sample in a study of control samples from healthy donors and cancer patients. Here immunoSEQ multiplex PCR was the method, and the copy in TCRdb shows in-frame clones only, minus some. The sample has roughly 120,000 clones; 90% to 95% are singletons. Specimen: PBMCs. The source of these receptors is a middle-aged man with head and neck cancer. The CDR3 runs from the conserved cysteine through the conserved F or W. D genes are given only for firm matches. Some rows have no size entry. The others give once, few or many, or a class for an expanded clone.

j_call v_call clone_size d_call cdr3_aa cdr3_nt
TRBJ1-2 TRBV7-2 - - CASSLRVGGYTF TGTGCCAGCAGCTTAAGGGTGGGCGGCTACACCTTC
TRBJ2-7 TRBV28 - TRBD1 CASSPSGTAMSEQYF TGTGCCAGCAGTCCATCCGGGACAGCAATGAGCGAGCAGTACTTC
TRBJ2-7 TRBV10-1 - - CATPVGEQYF TGCGCCACCCCCGTGGGGGAGCAGTACTTC
TRBJ2-7 TRBV7-2 - TRBD1 CASSTRTGFEEQYF TGTGCCAGCAGCACCCGGACAGGGTTTGAGGAGCAGTACTTC
TRBJ2-6 TRBV4-3 - - CASSQRGTGANVLTF TGCGCCAGCAGCCAAAGAGGTACTGGGGCCAACGTCCTGACTTTC
TRBJ1-1 TRBV7-9 - - CASSLTGLNTEAFF TGTGCCAGCAGCTTAACAGGATTGAACACTGAAGCTTTCTTT
TRBJ1-1 TRBV29-1 - - CSVVTGGGLNTEAFF TGCAGCGTAGTAACGGGGGGGGGCCTGAACACTGAAGCTTTCTTT
TRBJ1-2 TRBV4-1 - - CASSQANSVQGYTF TGCGCCAGCAGCCAAGCCAACTCCGTGCAAGGCTACACCTTC
TRBJ2-7 TRBV28 once TRBD1 CASIPRDSSYEQYF TGTGCCAGCATTCCCCGGGACAGCTCCTACGAGCAGTACTTC
TRBJ2-3 TRBV3-1/TRBV3-2 - TRBD2 CASSLYSGVRTDTQYF TGTGCCAGCAGCCTGTATAGCGGGGTAAGGACAGATACGCAGTATTTT
TRBJ1-2 TRBV19 once TRBD1 CASSRTGIGSYGYTF TGTGCCAGTAGCCGGACAGGGATCGGCTCCTATGGCTACACCTTC
TRBJ2-6 TRBV7-3 few TRBD2 CASSLGLAGGGGANVLTF TGTGCCAGCAGCTTGGGACTAGCGGGGGGCGGGGGGGCCAACGTCCTGACTTTC
TRBJ2-2 TRBV18 - - CASSPGTSGELFF TGTGCCAGCTCACCCGGGACCAGCGGGGAGCTGTTTTTT
TRBJ2-7 TRBV7-2 - TRBD1 CASSTTGTGFEQYF TGTGCCAGCAGCACTACCGGGACAGGGTTCGAGCAGTACTTC
TRBJ1-6 TRBV9 - - CASRGASYNSPLHF TGTGCCAGTCGGGGAGCCTCCTATAATTCACCCCTCCACTTT